Below are 5 T cell receptor beta chains sequenced from a single sample in a study of blood T cell repertoires in COVID-19. The protocol was immunoSEQ multiplex PCR, while the TCRdb copy is restricted to in-frame clones and leaves out a portion. The table shows about 260,000 clones, with about 87% occurring only once. Sample: peripheral blood. These receptors came from a woman aged 40-49 years with acute or convalescent COVID-19.

This chain links TRBV14 with TRBJ1-1; 7 positions match TRBD1. The V segment lost 2 bases and the J segment 5 bases; nucleotides outside the gene matches: 8. The CDR3 is made up of 15 amino acids. CDR1 and CDR2 (germline): SGHDN, FVKESK. In DNA, the CDR3 is TGTGCCAGCAGCCAAATCACAGGGGTGGGGACTGAAGCTTTCTTT. This codes for CASSQITGVGTEAFF.

The V and J genes are TRBV12-3 or TRBV12-4 and TRBJ1-1, with no clear D. CDR3 length: 13 residues. Trimming shortened V by 5 bases and J by 1 base, and 8 bases separated the two germline ends. DNA of the CDR3: TGTGCCAGCAGTCAGACACCGAACACTGAAGCTTTCTTT. Its protein product is CASSQTPNTEAFF.

The V call is TRBV10-3, the J call TRBJ2-3; TRBD2 agrees at 10 bases. The CDR3 runs to 15 residues. V gave up 5 bases and J gave up 3 bases; unmatched junction bases: 5. Per the germline V gene, CDR1 is ENHRY and CDR2 is SYGVKD. Here the CDR3 reads CAISPGLAETDTQYF. The CDR3 bases are TGTGCCATCAGTCCAGGACTAGCGGAAACAGATACGCAGTATTTT.

This sequence joins TRBV6-5 and TRBJ1-2; TRBD1 agrees at 7 bases. The trim removed 7 bases at V and 0 bases at J, leaving 5 bases unmatched. The CDR3 covers 14 residues. CDR1 and CDR2 from the germline V gene are MNHEY and SVGAGI. The CDR3 loop reads CASTTGVSNYGYTF. In nucleotides, the CDR3 is TGTGCCAGCACCACAGGGGTGTCTAACTATGGCTACACCTTC.

This chain joins TRBV2 and TRBJ1-5; D not resolved. CDR3 length: 14 residues. Trimming took 4 bases from V and 4 from J, leaving 11 bases between them. Germline loops: CDR1 SNHLY, CDR2 FYNNEI. In DNA, the CDR3 is TGTGCCAGCAGTGTAACGACAAGTAATCAGCCCCAGCATTTT. Its protein is CASSVTTSNQPQHF.